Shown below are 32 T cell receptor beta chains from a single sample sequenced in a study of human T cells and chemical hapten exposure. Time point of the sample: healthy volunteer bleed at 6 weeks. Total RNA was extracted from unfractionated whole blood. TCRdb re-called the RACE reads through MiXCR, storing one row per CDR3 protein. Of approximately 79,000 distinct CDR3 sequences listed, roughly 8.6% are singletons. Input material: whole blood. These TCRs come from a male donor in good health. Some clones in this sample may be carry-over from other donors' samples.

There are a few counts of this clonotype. The CDR3 region has the DNA TGTGCCAGCAGCTTGTATAAAGACAGGGTGAATCCAGATACGCAGTATTTT. Its protein product is CASSLYKDRVNPDTQYF. The rearrangement joins TRBV5-5 to TRBJ2-3, with 7 bases lining up with TRBD1. CDR1 is SGHKS, CDR2 YYEKEE, per germline (reference sequence). The CDR3 runs to 17 residues. Trimming at V came to 1 base and at J to 4 bases, leaving 12 bases not matched to a gene.

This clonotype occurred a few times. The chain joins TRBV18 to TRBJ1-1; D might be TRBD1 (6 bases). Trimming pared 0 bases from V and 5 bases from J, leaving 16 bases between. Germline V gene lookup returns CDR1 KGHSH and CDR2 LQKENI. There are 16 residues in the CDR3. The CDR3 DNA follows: TGTGCCAGCTCACCACCAGGGGGAAGAGGAGGAACTGAAGCTTTCTTT. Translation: CASSPPGGRGGTEAFF.

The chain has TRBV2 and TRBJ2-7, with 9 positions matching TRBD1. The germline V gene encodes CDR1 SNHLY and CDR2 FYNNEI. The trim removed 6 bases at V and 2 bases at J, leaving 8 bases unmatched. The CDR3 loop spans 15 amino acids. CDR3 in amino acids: CASRGTGKATYEQYF. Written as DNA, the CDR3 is TGTGCCAGCAGGGGGACAGGGAAGGCGACCTACGAGCAGTACTTC.

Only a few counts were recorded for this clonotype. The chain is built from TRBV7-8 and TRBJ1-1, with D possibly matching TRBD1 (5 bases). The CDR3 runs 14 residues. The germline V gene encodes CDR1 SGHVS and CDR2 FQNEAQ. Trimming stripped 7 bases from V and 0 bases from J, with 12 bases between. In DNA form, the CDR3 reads TGTGCCAGCACCACAGGACCCATGAACACTGAAGCTTTCTTT. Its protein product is CASTTGPMNTEAFF.

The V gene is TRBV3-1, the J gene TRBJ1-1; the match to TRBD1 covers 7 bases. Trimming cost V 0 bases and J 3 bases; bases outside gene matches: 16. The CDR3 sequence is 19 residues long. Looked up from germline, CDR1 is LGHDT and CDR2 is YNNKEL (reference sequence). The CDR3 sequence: CASSQDHRGRLSRDTEAFF. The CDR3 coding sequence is TGTGCCAGCAGCCAAGACCACAGGGGCCGCCTATCCAGGGACACTGAAGCTTTCTTT.

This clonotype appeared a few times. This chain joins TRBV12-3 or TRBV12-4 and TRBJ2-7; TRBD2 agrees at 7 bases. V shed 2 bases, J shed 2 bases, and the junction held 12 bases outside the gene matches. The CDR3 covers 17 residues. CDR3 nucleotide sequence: TGTGCCAGCAGTTTAACCCCCACGGCTAGCGGACCCTACGAGCAGTACTTC. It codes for CASSLTPTASGPYEQYF.

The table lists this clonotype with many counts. CDR3 DNA sequence: TGTGCCAGCAGCTGGGGGGTTGAGGGGAACACTGAAGCTTTCTTT. Its translation: CASSWGVEGNTEAFF. The chain couples TRBV7-2 to TRBJ1-1; perhaps TRBD1 as D (5 bases). Trimming pared 4 bases from V and 1 base from J, leaving 13 bases between. This CDR3 is built from 15 residues. CDR1 is SGHTA, CDR2 FQGNSA, per germline.

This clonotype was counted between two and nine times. The CDR3 reads CASSLSTGGRVYEQYF. As DNA, the CDR3 is TGTGCCAGCAGCTTAAGTACGGGAGGACGAGTCTACGAGCAGTACTTC. The chain joins TRBV7-2 to TRBJ2-7; 7 nucleotides line up with TRBD2. The CDR3 is 16 amino acids. Germline V gives CDR1 SGHTA, CDR2 FQGNSA. V shed 2 bases, J shed 3 bases, and the junction held 10 bases outside the gene matches. The complete variable domain, with remaining parts taken from reference TRBV7-2 and TRBJ2-7, reads GAGVSQSPSNKVTEKGKDVELRCDPISGHTALYWYRQSLGQGLEFLIYFQGNSAPDKSGLPSDRFSAERTGGSVSTLTIQRTQQEDSAVYLCASSLSTGGRVYEQYFGPGTRLTVT.

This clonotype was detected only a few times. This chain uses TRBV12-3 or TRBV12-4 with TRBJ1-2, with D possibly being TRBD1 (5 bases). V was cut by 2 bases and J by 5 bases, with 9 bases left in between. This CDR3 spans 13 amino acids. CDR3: CASSLTGTYGYTF. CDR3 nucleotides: TGTGCCAGCAGTTTAACGGGGACGTATGGCTACACCTTC.

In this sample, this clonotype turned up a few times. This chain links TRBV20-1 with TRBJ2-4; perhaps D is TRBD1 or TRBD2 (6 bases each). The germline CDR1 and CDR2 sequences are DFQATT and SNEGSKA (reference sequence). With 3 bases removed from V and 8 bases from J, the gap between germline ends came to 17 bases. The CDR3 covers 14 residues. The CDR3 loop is CSASAGGALDIQYF. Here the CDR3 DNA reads TGCAGTGCTAGTGCCGGGGGCGCGTTAGACATTCAGTACTTC.

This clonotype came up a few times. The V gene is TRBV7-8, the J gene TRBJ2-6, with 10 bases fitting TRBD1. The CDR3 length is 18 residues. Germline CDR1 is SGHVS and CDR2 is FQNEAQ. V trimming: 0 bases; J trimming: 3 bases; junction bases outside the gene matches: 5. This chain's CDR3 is CASSLARQGASGANVLTF. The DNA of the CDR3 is TGTGCCAGCAGCTTAGCGCGACAGGGGGCAAGTGGGGCCAACGTCCTGACTTTC.

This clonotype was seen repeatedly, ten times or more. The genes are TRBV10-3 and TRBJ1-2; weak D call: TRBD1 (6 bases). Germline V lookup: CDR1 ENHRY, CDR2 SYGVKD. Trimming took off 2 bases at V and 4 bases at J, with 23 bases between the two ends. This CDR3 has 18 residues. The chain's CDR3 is CAISEANFWDRGGYGYTF. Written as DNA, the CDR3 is TGTGCCATCAGTGAGGCTAATTTTTGGGACCGAGGGGGCTATGGCTACACCTTC.

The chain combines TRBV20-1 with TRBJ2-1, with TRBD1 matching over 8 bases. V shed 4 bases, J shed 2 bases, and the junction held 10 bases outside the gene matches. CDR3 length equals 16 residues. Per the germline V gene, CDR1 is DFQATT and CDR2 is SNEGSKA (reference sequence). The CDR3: CSAMTGEGWAYNEQFF. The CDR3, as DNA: TGCAGTGCTATGACAGGGGAAGGGTGGGCCTACAATGAGCAGTTCTTC.

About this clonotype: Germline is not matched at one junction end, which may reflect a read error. The CDR3 here is CANSGADGQPQHF. The CDR3 bases are TGTGCCAACAGCGGAGCCGACGGGCAGCCCCAGCATTTT. The rearrangement links TRBV9 to TRBJ1-5, with D hard to call. Germline CDR1 is SGDLS and CDR2 is YYNGEE. There are 13 residues in the CDR3.

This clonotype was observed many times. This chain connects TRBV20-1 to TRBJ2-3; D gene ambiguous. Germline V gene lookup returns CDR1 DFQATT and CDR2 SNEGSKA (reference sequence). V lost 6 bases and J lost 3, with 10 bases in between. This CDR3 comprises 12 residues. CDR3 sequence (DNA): TGCAGTGCAGCTGGAGCGACAGATACGCAGTATTTT. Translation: CSAAGATDTQYF.

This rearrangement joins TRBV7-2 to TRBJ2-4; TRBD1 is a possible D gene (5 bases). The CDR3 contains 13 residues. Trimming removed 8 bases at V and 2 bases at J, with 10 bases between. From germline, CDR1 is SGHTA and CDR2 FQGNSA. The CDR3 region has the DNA TGTGCCAGCGAAGGGGCGTCCAAAAACATTCAGTACTTC. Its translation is CASEGASKNIQYF.

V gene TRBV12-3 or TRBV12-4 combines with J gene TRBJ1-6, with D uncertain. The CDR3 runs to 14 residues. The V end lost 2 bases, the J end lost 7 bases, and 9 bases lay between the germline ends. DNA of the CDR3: TGTGCCAGCAGTTTACCGGACGGGAATTCACCCCTCCACTTT. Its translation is CASSLPDGNSPLHF.

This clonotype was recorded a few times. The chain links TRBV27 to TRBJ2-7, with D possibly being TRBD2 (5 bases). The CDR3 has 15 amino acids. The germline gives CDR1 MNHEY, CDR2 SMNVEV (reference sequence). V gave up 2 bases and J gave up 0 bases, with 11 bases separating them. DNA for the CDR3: TGTGCCAGCAGTTTAAGCGGATCCAGCTCCTACGAGCAGTACTTC. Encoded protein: CASSLSGSSSYEQYF.

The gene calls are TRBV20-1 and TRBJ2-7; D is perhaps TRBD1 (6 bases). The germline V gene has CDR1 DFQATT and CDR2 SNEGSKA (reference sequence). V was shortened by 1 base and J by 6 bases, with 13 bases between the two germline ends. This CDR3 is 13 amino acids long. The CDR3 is CSARGWDTLEQYF. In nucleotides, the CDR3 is TGCAGTGCTAGAGGGTGGGACACCCTCGAGCAGTACTTC.

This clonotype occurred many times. The CDR3 nucleotides are TGTGCCAGCAGCGAGGGGACAGGGATGCAAGAGACCCAGTACTTC. It codes for CASSEGTGMQETQYF. The chain recombines TRBV9 with TRBJ2-5; 9 bases are shared with TRBD1. Trimming at V came to 3 bases and at J to 2 bases, leaving 5 bases not matched to a gene. Per germline, CDR1 SGDLS and CDR2 YYNGEE. CDR3 length: 15 residues.

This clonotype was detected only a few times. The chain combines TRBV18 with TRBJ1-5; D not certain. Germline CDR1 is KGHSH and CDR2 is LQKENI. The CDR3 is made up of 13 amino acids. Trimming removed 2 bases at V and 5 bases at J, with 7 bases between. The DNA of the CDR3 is TGTGCCAGCTCACCAGTCCGAGATCAGCCCCAGCATTTT. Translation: CASSPVRDQPQHF.

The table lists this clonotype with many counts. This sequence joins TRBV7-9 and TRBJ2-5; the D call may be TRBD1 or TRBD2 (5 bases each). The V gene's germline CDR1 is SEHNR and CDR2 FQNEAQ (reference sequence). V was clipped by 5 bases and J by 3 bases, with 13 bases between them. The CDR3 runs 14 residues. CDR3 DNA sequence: TGTGCCAGCAGCCCACTATTGGGGGAAGAGACCCAGTACTTC. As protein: CASSPLLGEETQYF.

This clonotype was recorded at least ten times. This chain's CDR3 is CASSLEGQGVEPQHF. The CDR3 bases are TGTGCCAGCAGCTTGGAGGGACAGGGGGTCGAGCCCCAGCATTTT. V and J are TRBV5-5 and TRBJ1-5; 11 positions agree with TRBD1. J gave up 8 bases and V 0 bases, and 4 bases lay outside the gene matches. CDR3 length: 15 amino acids. Germline V gene lookup returns CDR1 SGHKS and CDR2 YYEKEE (reference sequence).

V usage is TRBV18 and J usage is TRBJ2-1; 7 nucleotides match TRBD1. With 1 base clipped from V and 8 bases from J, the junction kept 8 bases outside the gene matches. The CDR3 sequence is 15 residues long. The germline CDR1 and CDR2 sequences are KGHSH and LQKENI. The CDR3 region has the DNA TGTGCCAGCTCACCACTTAACAGGGGAATCGATGAGCAGTTCTTC. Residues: CASSPLNRGIDEQFF.

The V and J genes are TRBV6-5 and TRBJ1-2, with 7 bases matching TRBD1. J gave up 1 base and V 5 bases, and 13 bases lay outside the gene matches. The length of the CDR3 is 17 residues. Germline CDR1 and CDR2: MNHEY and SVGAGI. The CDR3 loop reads CASSRNRQGSLNYGYTF. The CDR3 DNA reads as TGTGCCAGCAGTCGCAACCGACAGGGATCCCTTAACTATGGCTACACCTTC.

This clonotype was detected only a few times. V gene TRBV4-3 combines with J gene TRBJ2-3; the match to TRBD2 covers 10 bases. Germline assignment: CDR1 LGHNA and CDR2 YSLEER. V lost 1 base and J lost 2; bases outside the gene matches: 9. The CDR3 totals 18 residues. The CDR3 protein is CASSQAPNSGGTTDTQYF. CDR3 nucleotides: TGCGCCAGCAGCCAAGCCCCGAATAGCGGGGGGACCACAGATACGCAGTATTTT.

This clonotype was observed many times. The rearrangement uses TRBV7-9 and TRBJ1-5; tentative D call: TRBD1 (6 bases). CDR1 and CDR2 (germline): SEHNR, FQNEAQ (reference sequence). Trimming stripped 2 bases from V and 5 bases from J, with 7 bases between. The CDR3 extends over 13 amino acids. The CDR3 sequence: CASSLRQDQPQHF. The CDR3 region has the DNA TGTGCCAGCAGCTTAAGACAGGATCAGCCCCAGCATTTT.

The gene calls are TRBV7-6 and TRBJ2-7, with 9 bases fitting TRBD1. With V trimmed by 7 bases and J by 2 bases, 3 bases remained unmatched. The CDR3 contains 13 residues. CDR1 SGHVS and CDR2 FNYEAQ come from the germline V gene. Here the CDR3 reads CASTGTGPYEQYF. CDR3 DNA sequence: TGTGCCAGCACCGGGACAGGGCCCTACGAGCAGTACTTC.

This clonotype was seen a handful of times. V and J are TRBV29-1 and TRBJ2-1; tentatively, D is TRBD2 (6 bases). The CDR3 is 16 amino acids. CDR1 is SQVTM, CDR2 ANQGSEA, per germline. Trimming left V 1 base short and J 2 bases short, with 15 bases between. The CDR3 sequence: CSVEGSWDSTYNEQFF. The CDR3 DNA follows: TGCAGCGTTGAAGGATCGTGGGACTCTACCTACAATGAGCAGTTCTTC.

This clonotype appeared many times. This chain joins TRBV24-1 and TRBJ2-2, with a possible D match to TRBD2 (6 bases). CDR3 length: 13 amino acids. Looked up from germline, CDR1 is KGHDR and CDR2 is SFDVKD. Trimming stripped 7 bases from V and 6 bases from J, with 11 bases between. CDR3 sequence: CATRNGEAGELFF. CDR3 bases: TGTGCCACCAGAAACGGGGAGGCCGGGGAGCTGTTTTTT.

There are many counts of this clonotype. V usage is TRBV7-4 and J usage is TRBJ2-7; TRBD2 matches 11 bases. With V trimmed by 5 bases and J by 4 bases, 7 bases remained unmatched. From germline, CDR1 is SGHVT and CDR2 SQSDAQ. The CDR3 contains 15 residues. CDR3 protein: CASSPRGTSGYEQYF. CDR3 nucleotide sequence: TGTGCCAGCAGCCCCCGAGGGACTAGCGGATACGAGCAGTACTTC. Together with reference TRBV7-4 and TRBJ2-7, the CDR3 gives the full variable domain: GAGVSQSPRYKVAKRGRDVALRCDSISGHVTLYWYRQTLGQGSEVLTYSQSDAQRDKSGRPSGRFSAERPERSVSTLKIQRTEQGDSAVYLCASSPRGTSGYEQYFGPGTRLTVT.

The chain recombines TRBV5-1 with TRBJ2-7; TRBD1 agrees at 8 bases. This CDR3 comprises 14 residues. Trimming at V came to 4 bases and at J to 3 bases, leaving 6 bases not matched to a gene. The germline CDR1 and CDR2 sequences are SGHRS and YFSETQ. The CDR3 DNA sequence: TGCGCCAGCAGCGGAGGGACAGGCGACTACGAGCAGTACTTC. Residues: CASSGGTGDYEQYF.